One sample yielded the 5 T cell receptor beta chains listed below, sequenced in a study of blood T cell repertoires in COVID-19. The repertoire was sequenced with immunoSEQ multiplex PCR; TCRdb's copy has only in-frame clones and lacks some. Among 150,000 to 250,000 clones listed, less than 95% were seen once. The source material was peripheral blood. The source of these receptors is a young man with COVID-19, enrolled during active disease.

The chain recombines TRBV6-1 with TRBJ1-5; 8 bases match TRBD1. There are 16 residues in the CDR3. The V segment lost 3 bases and the J segment 6 bases; nucleotides outside the gene matches: 10. The germline V gene encodes CDR1 MNHNS and CDR2 SASEGT. The CDR3 protein is CASSDNGQGGGQPQHF. In nucleotides, the CDR3 is TGTGCCAGCAGTGACAACGGACAGGGAGGGGGTCAGCCCCAGCATTTT.

The J gene is TRBJ2-7, the V gene TRBV12-3 or TRBV12-4, with no clear D. There are 11 residues in the CDR3. V lost 1 base and J 8 bases, leaving 6 bases between the germline ends. The CDR3 loop reads CASSLGQKQYF. CDR3 DNA: TGTGCCAGCAGTTTAGGCCAGAAGCAGTACTTC.

The V gene is TRBV19, the J gene TRBJ1-4; 7 nucleotides line up with TRBD1. CDR3 size: 15 residues. CDR1 and CDR2 from the germline V gene are LNHDA and SQIVND (reference sequence). Trimming removed 3 bases from V and 7 bases from J; junction bases left unmatched: 8. Written as DNA, the CDR3 is TGTGCCAGTAGTATCGGACAGGCTCGACGTGAAAAACTGTTTTTT. This gives the protein CASSIGQARREKLFF.

This clone was picked up a small number of times. The rearrangement uses TRBV9 and TRBJ2-1, with 11 positions matching TRBD2. CDR1 and CDR2 from the germline V gene are SGDLS and YYNGEE. V dropped 0 bases and J dropped 4; count of bases not matched to a gene: 0. The CDR3 is made up of 15 amino acids. CDR3 loop: CASSVGLAGYNEQFF. CDR3 DNA sequence: TGTGCCAGCAGCGTAGGACTAGCGGGGTACAATGAGCAGTTCTTC.

This chain uses TRBV18 with TRBJ1-5; D is possibly TRBD1 (5 bases). Germline V gene sequence: CDR1 KGHSH, CDR2 LQKENI. The CDR3 runs to 17 residues. Trimming removed 1 base from V and 1 base from J, with 14 bases in between. The CDR3, as DNA: TGTGCCAGCTCACCACGAGGGGCGGGGGGGAGCAATCAGCCCCAGCATTTT. Its protein product is CASSPRGAGGSNQPQHF.